These 20 T cell receptor beta chains were all obtained from the same sample, sequenced in a study of cytomegalovirus exposure and HLA in healthy donors. Method: immunoSEQ multiplex PCR; TCRdb's copy keeps in-frame clones and lacks some. Of over 60,000 clones in the sample, about 95% were seen once. Specimen: PBMCs. These receptors all stem from a man between 18 and 35 years old in good health and CMV-seronegative.

This chain joins TRBV10-1 and TRBJ2-5, with 10 bases aligning to TRBD1. The J call may be faulty, since TRBJ2-7 better matches the DNA end. Germline CDR1 and CDR2: WNHNN and SYGVQD (reference sequence). CDR3 size: 13 residues. The CDR3 DNA reads TGCGCCAGCAGTGCCAGGACAGGGGGCGAGCAGTACTTC. It is translated as CASSARTGGEQYF.

This chain uses TRBV6-5 with TRBJ1-2; 7 bases map to TRBD1. J was trimmed by 4 bases and V by 6 bases; bases with no gene match: 5. This CDR3 has 13 residues. From germline, CDR1 is MNHEY and CDR2 SVGAGI. CDR3 in amino acids: CASSRDSRYGYTF. The CDR3, as DNA: TGTGCCAGCAGCCGGGACAGCCGCTATGGCTACACCTTC.

The rearrangement uses TRBV14 and TRBJ2-1; 8 bases line up with TRBD2. From germline, CDR1 is SGHDN and CDR2 FVKESK. This CDR3 is 16 amino acids long. J was trimmed by 9 bases and V by 0 bases; bases with no gene match: 10. CDR3: CASSQDASGGVGEQFF. The DNA of the CDR3 is TGTGCCAGCAGCCAAGATGCAAGCGGGGGAGTTGGTGAGCAGTTCTTC.

The chain recombines TRBV19 with TRBJ1-2, with D tentatively TRBD1 (6 bases). Per the germline V gene, CDR1 is LNHDA and CDR2 is SQIVND (reference sequence). CDR3 size: 16 residues. V lost 3 bases, J lost 2 bases, and 16 bases lay in between. This chain's CDR3 is CASSMLRITGNYGYTF. DNA of the CDR3: TGTGCCAGTAGTATGTTAAGAATAACAGGGAACTATGGCTACACCTTC. Supplemented by reference TRBV19 and TRBJ1-2, the full variable domain reads DGGITQSPKYLFRKEGQNVTLSCEQNLNHDAMYWYRQDPGQGLRLIYYSQIVNDFQKGDIAEGYSVSREKKESFPLTVTSAQKNPTAFYLCASSMLRITGNYGYTFGSGTRLTVV.

The chain links TRBV19 to TRBJ1-2; possibly TRBD1 for D (5 bases). Germline lookup yields CDR1 LNHDA and CDR2 SQIVND (reference sequence). The CDR3 is 13 amino acids. V dropped 6 bases and J dropped 4 bases, with 12 bases sitting between them. Written as DNA, the CDR3 is TGTGCCAGTAGAAATCAGGGTACCTATGGCTACACCTTC. This translates into CASRNQGTYGYTF.

The chain combines TRBV7-9 with TRBJ1-2; D perhaps matches TRBD1 (6 bases). Trimming shortened V by 7 bases and J by 7 bases, and 19 bases separated the two germline ends. The CDR3 extends over 14 amino acids. Germline V CDR1 and CDR2: SEHNR, FQNEAQ (reference sequence). Here the CDR3 reads CASTPPQGVGGYTF. The CDR3 coding sequence is TGTGCCAGCACCCCACCACAGGGTGTGGGTGGCTACACCTTC.

This clone was found once. V is TRBV15 and J is TRBJ1-1; TRBD1 matches at 7 bases. V shed 0 bases, J shed 3 bases, and the junction held 4 bases outside the gene matches. The CDR3 runs to 15 residues. Germline-derived CDR1 and CDR2 are LNHNV and YYDKDF (reference sequence). DNA of the CDR3: TGTGCCACCAGCAGAGAAGACAGGGCAGACACTGAAGCTTTCTTT. Residues: CATSREDRADTEAFF.

The genes are TRBV5-1 and TRBJ1-1; TRBD1 agrees at 10 bases. This CDR3 has 17 residues. The germline CDR1 and CDR2 sequences are SGHRS and YFSETQ. After removal of 5 bases from V and 3 bases from J, the junction contained 13 bases not matched to a gene. The CDR3: CASRTSTGGAKDTEAFF. DNA for the CDR3: TGCGCCAGCAGGACCTCGACAGGGGGCGCCAAGGACACTGAAGCTTTCTTT.

This clone has only one observation. The CDR3: CASSFTRTGEYF. CDR3 in DNA: TGTGCCAGCAGTTTTACCCGGACAGGGGAGTACTTC. The chain is built from TRBV6-5 and TRBJ2-7; 9 bases line up with TRBD1. The CDR3 is 12 residues long. The germline CDR1 and CDR2 sequences are MNHEY and SVGAGI. After removal of 4 bases from V and 11 bases from J, the junction contained 6 bases not matched to a gene.

CDR3 protein: CSVPGGRYGYTF. In DNA form, the CDR3 reads TGCAGCGTTCCAGGGGGCAGGTATGGCTACACCTTC. The rearrangement joins TRBV29-1 to TRBJ1-2, with TRBD1 matching 8 bases. J was trimmed by 5 bases and V by 5 bases; bases with no gene match: 4. The germline gives CDR1 SQVTM, CDR2 ANQGSEA. The CDR3 runs 12 residues.

This rearrangement joins TRBV27 to TRBJ2-5, with TRBD2 as a possible D gene (6 bases). Germline V gene data show CDR1 as MNHEY and CDR2 as SMNVEV (reference sequence). This CDR3 spans 12 amino acids. V was cut by 8 bases and J by 7 bases, with 14 bases left in between. The CDR3 sequence is CASGTPRGTQYF. In DNA, the CDR3 is TGTGCCAGCGGGACTCCGAGGGGGACCCAGTACTTC.

The genes are TRBV2 and TRBJ2-1; TRBD1 aligns across 7 bases. Trimming took 6 bases from V and 3 from J; bases not matched to a gene: 8. The CDR3 spans 15 residues. Germline V gene lookup returns CDR1 SNHLY and CDR2 FYNNEI. The CDR3 is CASRGTASNYNEQFF. Here the CDR3 DNA reads TGTGCCAGCAGAGGGACAGCCTCAAACTACAATGAGCAGTTCTTC.

This sequence joins TRBV2 and TRBJ2-1; no firm D call. The V end was cut by 4 bases, the J end by 12 bases, with 7 bases between. The germline V gene encodes CDR1 SNHLY and CDR2 FYNNEI. The CDR3 contains 10 residues. Here the CDR3 DNA reads TGTGCCAGCAGTGCTTCTAGGCAGTTCTTC. It yields the protein CASSASRQFF.

This CDR3 reads CSVDKDTQYF. The CDR3 DNA follows: TGCAGCGTTGACAAAGATACGCAGTATTTT. V gene TRBV29-1 combines with J gene TRBJ2-3; D unresolved. The CDR3 consists of 10 residues. Germline V gene data show CDR1 as SQVTM and CDR2 as ANQGSEA. V shed 3 bases and J shed 5 bases, with 3 bases lying between them.

The J gene is TRBJ1-4, the V gene TRBV7-9; 8 bases match TRBD1. V trimming: 3 bases; J trimming: 4 bases; junction bases outside the gene matches: 7. Germline CDR1 reads SEHNR; CDR2 reads FQNEAQ (reference sequence). This CDR3 is 16 amino acids long. CDR3 nucleotides: TGTGCCAGCAGCTTGCAGGGGGCGATCATTAATGAAAAACTGTTTTTT. Protein sequence: CASSLQGAIINEKLFF.

The chain carries TRBV29-1 and TRBJ1-2, with 7 positions matching TRBD1. Germline V gene lookup returns CDR1 SQVTM and CDR2 ANQGSEA. The V segment lost 6 bases and the J segment 4 bases; nucleotides outside the gene matches: 5. The CDR3 covers 12 residues. The DNA for the CDR3 is TGCAGCGTGGGACAGTTGCCCTATGGCTACACCTTC. Its protein product is CSVGQLPYGYTF. Using reference TRBV29-1 and TRBJ1-2 for the parts outside the CDR3, the full variable domain is SAVISQKPSRDICQRGTSLTIQCQVDSQVTMMFWYRQQPGQSLTLIATANQGSEATYESGFVIDKFPISRPNLTFSTLTVSNMSPEDSSIYLCSVGQLPYGYTFGSGTRLTVV.

This chain uses TRBV2 with TRBJ1-1; no definite D call. Looked up from germline, CDR1 is SNHLY and CDR2 is FYNNEI. V shed 8 bases and J shed 3 bases, with 10 bases lying between them. The CDR3 spans 12 residues. The CDR3 is CASQRAYTEAFF. Here the CDR3 DNA reads TGTGCCAGCCAGCGGGCATACACTGAAGCTTTCTTT.

The V and J genes are TRBV27 and TRBJ1-1; unclear D gene. Per the germline V gene, CDR1 is MNHEY and CDR2 is SMNVEV (reference sequence). Deletions cut 8 bases from V and 3 bases from J, with 13 bases between. CDR3 length equals 13 residues. The chain's CDR3 is CASANSLDTEAFF. DNA for the CDR3: TGTGCCAGCGCAAACAGTTTGGACACTGAAGCTTTCTTT.

The table lists this clone with a few counts. This chain links TRBV30 with TRBJ1-1; D possibly corresponds to TRBD1 (5 bases). Per the germline V gene, CDR1 is GTSNPN and CDR2 is SVGIG (reference sequence). V was cut by 5 bases and J by 5 bases, with 12 bases left in between. The CDR3 has 12 residues. The CDR3 protein is CAWERGETEAFF. The CDR3 bases are TGTGCCTGGGAGCGGGGGGAGACTGAAGCTTTCTTT.

The gene calls are TRBV4-1 and TRBJ1-5, with TRBD1 as a possible D gene (6 bases). Germline-derived CDR1 and CDR2 are MGHRA and YSYEKL. The CDR3 is made up of 15 amino acids. The V and J ends lost 4 bases and 6 bases respectively, with 16 bases between them. This CDR3 is CASSLGKQGIQPQHF. The DNA for the CDR3 is TGCGCCAGCAGCCTCGGAAAACAGGGAATTCAGCCCCAGCATTTT.